This entry concerns a single TCR beta chain. Method: immunoSEQ multiplex PCR; TCRdb's copy keeps in-frame clones and lacks some. The sample shows over 300,000 clones, under 90% of them seen only once. The CDR3 totals 16 residues. Germline CDR1 reads SGHTA; CDR2 reads FQGTGA. Trimming at V came to 1 base and at J to 2 bases, leaving 3 bases not matched to a gene. Participant ages covered roughly 18 to 89 years across about two dozen US areas. Clinical history reported by participants formed the basis on which cohorts were assigned. This sample was included in a study of blood T cell repertoires in COVID-19. Overall study context: The United States, Italy and Spain provided the acute and convalescent COVID-19 samples. T cells, B-cell-depleted T cells, or PBMCs provided the cDNA or gDNA that served as material.

The source is a woman aged 18-30 years who had recovered from COVID-19. The sequenced material came from PBMCs or T cells enriched from blood (not recorded which). The chain couples TRBV7-3 to TRBJ2-1, with 9 nucleotides matching TRBD1. The CDR3 protein is CASSLSGTGTYNEQFF. For the CDR3, the DNA is TGTGCCAGCAGCTTAAGTGGGACAGGGACCTACAATGAGCAGTTCTTC.